This TCR beta chain was identified in a study of early stage breast cancer tumors. The overall study: ER+/PR+/HER2- status applied to about 80% of the 16 invasive breast tumors. About 8 ER+/PR+/HER2- tumors were invasive ductal; a few were invasive lobular. Average read coverage per sample was 7.5 to 10-fold.

Using immunoSEQ multiplex PCR, the repertoire was profiled, and TCRdb retains in-frame clones only, with some absent. Among 32,000 or so clones listed, about 70% were seen once. CDR3 size: 15 residues. Trimming left V 4 bases short and J 5 bases short, with 14 bases between. The germline V gene encodes CDR1 SGHVS and CDR2 FQNEAQ. Study-wide points: Tumors had about 2.5-fold higher T cell density and higher clonality than adjacent normal breast tissue.

On this clone: Its antigen is still unknown.

The material sequenced was blood. The chain links TRBV7-8 to TRBJ2-2; possible D gene TRBD2, 6 bases. This TCR derives from a person aged 45 to 60 with breast cancer. The CDR3 protein is CASSYPGLGTGELFF. CDR3 DNA sequence: TGTGCCAGCAGCTACCCGGGACTTGGGACCGGGGAGCTGTTTTTT. Full variable domain (remainder filled in from reference TRBV7-8 and TRBJ2-2): GAGVSQSPRYKVAKRGQDVALRCDPISGHVSLFWYQQALGQGPEFLTYFQNEAQLDKSGLPSDRFFAERPEGSVSTLKIQRTQQEDSAVYLCASSYPGLGTGELFFGEGSRLTVL.